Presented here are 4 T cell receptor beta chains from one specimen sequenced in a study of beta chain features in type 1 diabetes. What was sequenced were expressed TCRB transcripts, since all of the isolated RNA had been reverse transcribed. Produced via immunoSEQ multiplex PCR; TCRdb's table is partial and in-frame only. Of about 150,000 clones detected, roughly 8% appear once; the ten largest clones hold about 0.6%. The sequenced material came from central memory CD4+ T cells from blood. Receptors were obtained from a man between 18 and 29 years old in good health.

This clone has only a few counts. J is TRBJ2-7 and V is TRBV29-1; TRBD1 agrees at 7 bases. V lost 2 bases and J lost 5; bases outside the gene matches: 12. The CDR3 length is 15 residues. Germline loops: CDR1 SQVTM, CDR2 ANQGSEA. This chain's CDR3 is CSVERGLGSSNEQYF. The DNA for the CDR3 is TGCAGCGTTGAAAGGGGGCTGGGCAGTAGCAACGAGCAGTACTTC.

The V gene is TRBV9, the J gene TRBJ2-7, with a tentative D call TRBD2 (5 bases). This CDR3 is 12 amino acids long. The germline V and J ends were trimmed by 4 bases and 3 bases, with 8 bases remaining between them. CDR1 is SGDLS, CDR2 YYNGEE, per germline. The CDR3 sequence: CASSPSGYEQYF. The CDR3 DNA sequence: TGTGCCAGCAGCCCAAGCGGCTACGAGCAGTACTTC.

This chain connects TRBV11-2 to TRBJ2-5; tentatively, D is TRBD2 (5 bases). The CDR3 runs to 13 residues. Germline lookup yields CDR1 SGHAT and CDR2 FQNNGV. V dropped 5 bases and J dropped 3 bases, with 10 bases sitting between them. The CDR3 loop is CASSRGLEETQYF. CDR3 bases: TGTGCCAGCAGCCGTGGACTGGAAGAGACCCAGTACTTC. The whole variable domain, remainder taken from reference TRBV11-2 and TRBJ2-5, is EAGVAQSPRYKIIEKRQSVAFWCNPISGHATLYWYQQILGQGPKLLIQFQNNGVVDDSQLPKDRFSAERLKGVDSTLKIQPAKLEDSAVYLCASSRGLEETQYFGPGTRLLVL.

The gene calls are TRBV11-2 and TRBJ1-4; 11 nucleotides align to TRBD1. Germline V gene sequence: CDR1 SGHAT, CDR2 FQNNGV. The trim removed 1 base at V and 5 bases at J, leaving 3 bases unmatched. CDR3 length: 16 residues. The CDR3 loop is CASSLARTGGNEKLFF. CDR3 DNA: TGTGCCAGCAGCTTAGCGAGGACAGGGGGCAATGAAAAACTGTTTTTT. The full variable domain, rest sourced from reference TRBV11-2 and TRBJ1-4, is EAGVAQSPRYKIIEKRQSVAFWCNPISGHATLYWYQQILGQGPKLLIQFQNNGVVDDSQLPKDRFSAERLKGVDSTLKIQPAKLEDSAVYLCASSLARTGGNEKLFFGSGTQLSVL.